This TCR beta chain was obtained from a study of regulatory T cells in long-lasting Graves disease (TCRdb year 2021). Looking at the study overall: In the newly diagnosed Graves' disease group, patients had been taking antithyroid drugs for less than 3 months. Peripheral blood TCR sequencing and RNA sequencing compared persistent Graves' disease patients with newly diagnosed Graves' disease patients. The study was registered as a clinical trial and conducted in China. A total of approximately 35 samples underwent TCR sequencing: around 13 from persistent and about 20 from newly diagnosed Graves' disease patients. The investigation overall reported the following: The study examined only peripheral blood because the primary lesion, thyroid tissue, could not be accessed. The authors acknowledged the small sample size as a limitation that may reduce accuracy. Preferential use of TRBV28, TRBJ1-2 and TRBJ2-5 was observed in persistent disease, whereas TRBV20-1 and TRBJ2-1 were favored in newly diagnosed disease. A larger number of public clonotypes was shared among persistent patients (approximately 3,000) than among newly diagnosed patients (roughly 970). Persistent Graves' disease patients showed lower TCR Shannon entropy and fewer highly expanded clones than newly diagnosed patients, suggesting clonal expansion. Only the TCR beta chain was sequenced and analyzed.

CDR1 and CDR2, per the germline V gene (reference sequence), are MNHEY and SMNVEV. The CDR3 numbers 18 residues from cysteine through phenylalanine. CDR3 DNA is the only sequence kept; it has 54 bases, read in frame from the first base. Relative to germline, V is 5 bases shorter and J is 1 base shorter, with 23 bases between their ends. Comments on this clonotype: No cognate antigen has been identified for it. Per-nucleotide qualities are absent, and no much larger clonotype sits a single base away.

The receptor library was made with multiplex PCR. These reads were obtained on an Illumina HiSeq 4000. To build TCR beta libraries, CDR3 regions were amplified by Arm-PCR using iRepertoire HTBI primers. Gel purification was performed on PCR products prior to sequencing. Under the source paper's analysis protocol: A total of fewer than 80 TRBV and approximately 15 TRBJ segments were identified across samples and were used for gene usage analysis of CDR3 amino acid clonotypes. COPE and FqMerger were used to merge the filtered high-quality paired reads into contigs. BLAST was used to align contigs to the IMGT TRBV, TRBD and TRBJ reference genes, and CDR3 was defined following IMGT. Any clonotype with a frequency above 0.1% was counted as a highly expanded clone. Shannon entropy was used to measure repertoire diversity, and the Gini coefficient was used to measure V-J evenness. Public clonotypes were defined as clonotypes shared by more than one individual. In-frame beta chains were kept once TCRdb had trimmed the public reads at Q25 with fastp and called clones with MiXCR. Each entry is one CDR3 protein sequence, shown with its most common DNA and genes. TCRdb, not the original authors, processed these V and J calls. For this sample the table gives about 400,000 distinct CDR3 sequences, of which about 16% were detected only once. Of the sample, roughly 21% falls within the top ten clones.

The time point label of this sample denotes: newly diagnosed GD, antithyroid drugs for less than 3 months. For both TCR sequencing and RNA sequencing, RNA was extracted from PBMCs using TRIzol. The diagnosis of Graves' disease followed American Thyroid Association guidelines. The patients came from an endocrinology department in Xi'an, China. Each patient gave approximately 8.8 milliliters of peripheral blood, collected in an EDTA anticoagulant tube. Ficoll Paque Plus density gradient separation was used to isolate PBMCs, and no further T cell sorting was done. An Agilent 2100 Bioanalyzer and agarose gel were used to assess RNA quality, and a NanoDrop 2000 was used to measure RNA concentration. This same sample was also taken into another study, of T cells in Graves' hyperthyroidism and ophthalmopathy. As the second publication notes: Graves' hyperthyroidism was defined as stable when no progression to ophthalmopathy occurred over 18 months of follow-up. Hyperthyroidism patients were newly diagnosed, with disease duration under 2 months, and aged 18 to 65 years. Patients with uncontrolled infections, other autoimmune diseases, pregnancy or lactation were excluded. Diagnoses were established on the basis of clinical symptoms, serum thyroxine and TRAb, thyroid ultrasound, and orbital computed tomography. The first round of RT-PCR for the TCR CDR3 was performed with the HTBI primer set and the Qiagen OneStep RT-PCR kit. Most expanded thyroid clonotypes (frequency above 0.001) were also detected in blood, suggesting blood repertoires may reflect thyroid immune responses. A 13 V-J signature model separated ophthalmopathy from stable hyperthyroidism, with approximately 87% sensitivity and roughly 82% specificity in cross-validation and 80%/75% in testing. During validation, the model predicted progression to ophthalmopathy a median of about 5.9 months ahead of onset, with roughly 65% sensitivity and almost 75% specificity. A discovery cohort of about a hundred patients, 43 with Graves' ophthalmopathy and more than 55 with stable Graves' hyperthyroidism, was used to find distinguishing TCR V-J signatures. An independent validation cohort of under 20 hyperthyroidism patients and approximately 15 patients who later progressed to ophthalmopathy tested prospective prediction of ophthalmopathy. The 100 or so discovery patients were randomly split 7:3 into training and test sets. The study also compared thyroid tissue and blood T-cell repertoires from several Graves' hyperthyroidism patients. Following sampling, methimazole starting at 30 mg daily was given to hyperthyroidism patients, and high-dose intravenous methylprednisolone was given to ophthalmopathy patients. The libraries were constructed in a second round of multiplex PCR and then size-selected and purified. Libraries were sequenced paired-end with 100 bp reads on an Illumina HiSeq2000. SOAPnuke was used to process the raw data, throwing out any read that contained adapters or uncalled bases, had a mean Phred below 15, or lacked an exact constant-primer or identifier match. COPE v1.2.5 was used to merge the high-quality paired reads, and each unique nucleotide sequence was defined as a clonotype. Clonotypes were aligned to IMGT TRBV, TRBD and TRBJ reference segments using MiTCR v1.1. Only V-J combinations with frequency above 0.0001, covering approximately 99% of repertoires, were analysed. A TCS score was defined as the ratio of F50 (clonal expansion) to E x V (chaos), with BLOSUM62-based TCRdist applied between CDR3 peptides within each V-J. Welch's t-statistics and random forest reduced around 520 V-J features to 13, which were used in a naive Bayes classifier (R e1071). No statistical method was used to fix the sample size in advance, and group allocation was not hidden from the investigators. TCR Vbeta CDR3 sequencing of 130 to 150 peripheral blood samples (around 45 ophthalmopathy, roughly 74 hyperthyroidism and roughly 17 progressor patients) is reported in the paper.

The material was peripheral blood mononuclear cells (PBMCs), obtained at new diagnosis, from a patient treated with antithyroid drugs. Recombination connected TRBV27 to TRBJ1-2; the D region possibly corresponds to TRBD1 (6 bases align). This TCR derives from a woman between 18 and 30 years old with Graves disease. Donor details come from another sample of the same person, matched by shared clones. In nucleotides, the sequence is TGTGCCAGCAGTGGGGGCGGGGATTTAGGGGTCATTAACTATGGCTACACCTTC. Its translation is CASSGGGDLGVINYGYTF.